A selection of T cell receptor beta chains follows, all from one sample in a study of early T cells in non-severe SARS-CoV-2 infection. TCRdb fed the 5' RACE reads into MiXCR, producing one record per CDR3 protein. The repertoire consists of tens of thousands of distinct CDR3 sequences, with roughly 6.3% occurring once and the leading ten covering about 5.5%. Sequences were obtained from whole blood. The source of these receptors is an adult who was a healthcare worker with PCR-confirmed SARS-CoV-2 infection or an uninfected control (not recorded which). CDR3s include the opening cysteine and the closing phenylalanine or tryptophan. Fields, in order: D gene, V gene, J gene, CDR3 protein. D genes are given only for firm matches.

.	TRBV20-1	TRBJ1-1	CSASRSSPNTEAFF
.	TRBV11-2	TRBJ2-3	CASSFGLSTDTQYF
TRBD1	TRBV20-1	TRBJ2-3	CSADRGQDTQYF
.	TRBV21-1	TRBJ2-7	CASSKRRLYEQYF
.	TRBV20-1	TRBJ2-7	CSARVDGSSYEQYF
.	TRBV7-9	TRBJ1-4	CASSRQAANEKLFF
.	TRBV4-1	TRBJ1-3	CASSQDPAYSGNTIYF
.	TRBV7-2	TRBJ2-2	CASSLFRDSLGVGELFF
TRBD1	TRBV7-8	TRBJ2-1	CASSPPFEGTGGGEQFF
TRBD2	TRBV2	TRBJ2-1	CASQGLAAYNEQFF
.	TRBV6-1	TRBJ2-7	CASSEHTLHEQYF
TRBD2	TRBV7-9	TRBJ2-3	CASSLVVTSETDTQYF
.	TRBV30	TRBJ2-5	CAWSALGTSQETQYF
TRBD2	TRBV28	TRBJ2-1	CASSFFPLASGSSYNEQFF
.	TRBV28	TRBJ2-1	CASSLVAPNEQFF
.	TRBV27	TRBJ2-7	CASHPRQGPYEQYF
.	TRBV14	TRBJ2-7	CASSQYWVPYEQYF
.	TRBV19	TRBJ2-3	CASSIEASDTQYF
.	TRBV5-6	TRBJ2-2	CASSLGQLSGELFF
TRBD1	TRBV7-9	TRBJ2-7	CASSLRPGTGSHEQYF
.	TRBV6-6	TRBJ2-7	CASSYASGLLAYEQYF
.	TRBV25-1	TRBJ1-2	CASSETEYGYTF
.	TRBV20-1	TRBJ2-7	CSAQIGPAGQYF
.	TRBV10-3	TRBJ2-5	CAIKRTTQETQYF
TRBD1	TRBV20-1	TRBJ2-4	CSAGYRGHIQYF